This T cell receptor (beta chain) was sequenced in a study of cytomegalovirus exposure and HLA in healthy donors. This clone was seen a handful of times. Per the germline V gene, CDR1 is ENHRY and CDR2 is SYGVKD. V lost 3 bases to trimming and J lost 4 bases; unmatched junction nucleotides: 7. The CDR3 totals 15 residues. Primers: 60 Vbeta forward and 13 Jbeta reverse. Method: immunoSEQ multiplex PCR; TCRdb's copy keeps in-frame clones and lacks some. The sample consists of 65,000 to 75,000 clones, about 63% of them appearing once. The rearrangement uses TRBV10-3 and TRBJ2-5, with 8 bases fitting TRBD2. Sequenced sample: PBMCs. The receptor was derived from a middle-aged man in good health and CMV-seropositive. As DNA, the CDR3 is TGTGCCATCAGTGACGACGGGAGGGTCGCAGAGACCCAGTACTTC. Translating it yields CAISDDGRVAETQYF.